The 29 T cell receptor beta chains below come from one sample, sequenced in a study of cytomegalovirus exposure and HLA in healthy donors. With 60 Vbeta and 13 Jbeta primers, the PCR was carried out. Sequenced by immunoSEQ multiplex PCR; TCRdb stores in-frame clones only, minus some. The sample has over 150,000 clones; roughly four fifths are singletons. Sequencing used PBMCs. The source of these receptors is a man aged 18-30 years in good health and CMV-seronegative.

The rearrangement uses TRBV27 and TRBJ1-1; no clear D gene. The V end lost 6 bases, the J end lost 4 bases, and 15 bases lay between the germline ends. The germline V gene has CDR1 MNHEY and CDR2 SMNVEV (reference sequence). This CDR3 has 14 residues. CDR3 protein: CASRLDSRGTEAFF. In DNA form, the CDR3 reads TGTGCCAGCAGGCTAGATAGTCGGGGCACTGAAGCTTTCTTT.

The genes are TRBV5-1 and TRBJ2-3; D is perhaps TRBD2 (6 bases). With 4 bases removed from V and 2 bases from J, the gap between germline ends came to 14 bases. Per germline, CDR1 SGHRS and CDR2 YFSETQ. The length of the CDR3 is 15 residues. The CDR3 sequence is CASSPGTFATDTQYF. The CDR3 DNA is TGCGCCAGCAGCCCTGGGACTTTTGCCACAGATACGCAGTATTTT.

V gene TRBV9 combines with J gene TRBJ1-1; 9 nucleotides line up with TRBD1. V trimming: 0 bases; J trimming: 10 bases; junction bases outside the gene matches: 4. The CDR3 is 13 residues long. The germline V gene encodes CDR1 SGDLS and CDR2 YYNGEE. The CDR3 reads CASSVGGTGRAFF. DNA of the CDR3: TGTGCCAGCAGCGTAGGGGGGACAGGGAGAGCTTTCTTT.

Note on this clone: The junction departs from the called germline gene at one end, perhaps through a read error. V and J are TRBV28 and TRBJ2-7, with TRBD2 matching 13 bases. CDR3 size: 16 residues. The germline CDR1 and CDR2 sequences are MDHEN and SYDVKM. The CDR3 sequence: CASTLAGTSGNYEQYF. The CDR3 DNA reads TGTGCCAGCACTTTAGCAGGGACTAGCGGGAACTACGAGCAGTACTTC.

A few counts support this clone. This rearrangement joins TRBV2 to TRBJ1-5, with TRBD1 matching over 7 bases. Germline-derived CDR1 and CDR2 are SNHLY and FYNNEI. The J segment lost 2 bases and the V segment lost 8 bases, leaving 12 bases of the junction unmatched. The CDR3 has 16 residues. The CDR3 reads CASGGQDSIGNQPQHF. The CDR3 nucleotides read TGTGCCAGCGGAGGACAGGATTCGATAGGCAATCAGCCCCAGCATTTT.

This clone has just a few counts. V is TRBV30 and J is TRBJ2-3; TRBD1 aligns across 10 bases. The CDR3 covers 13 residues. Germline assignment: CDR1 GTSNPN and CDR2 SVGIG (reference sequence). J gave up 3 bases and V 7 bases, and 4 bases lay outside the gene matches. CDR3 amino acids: CASRDRGTDTQYF. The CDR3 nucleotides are TGTGCCTCCCGGGACAGGGGAACAGATACGCAGTATTTT.

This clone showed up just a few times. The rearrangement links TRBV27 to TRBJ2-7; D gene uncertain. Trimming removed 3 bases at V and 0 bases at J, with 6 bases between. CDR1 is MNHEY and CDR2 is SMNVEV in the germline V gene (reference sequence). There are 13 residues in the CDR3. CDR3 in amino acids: CASSFPGSYEQYF. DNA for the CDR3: TGTGCCAGCAGTTTCCCGGGCTCCTACGAGCAGTACTTC.

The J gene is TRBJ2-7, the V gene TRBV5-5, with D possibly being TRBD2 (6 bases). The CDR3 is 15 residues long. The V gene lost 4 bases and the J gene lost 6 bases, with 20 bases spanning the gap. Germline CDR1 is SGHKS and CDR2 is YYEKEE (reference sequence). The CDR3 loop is CASSLLGGVSGEQYF. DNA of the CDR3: TGTGCCAGCAGCCTCCTCGGCGGGGTATCGGGCGAGCAGTACTTC.

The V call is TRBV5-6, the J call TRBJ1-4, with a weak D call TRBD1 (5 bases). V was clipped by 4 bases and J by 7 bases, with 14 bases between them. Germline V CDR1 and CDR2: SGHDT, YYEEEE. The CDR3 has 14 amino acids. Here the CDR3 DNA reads TGTGCCAGCAGCACCGGGACTCCGGGTGAAAAACTGTTTTTT. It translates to CASSTGTPGEKLFF.

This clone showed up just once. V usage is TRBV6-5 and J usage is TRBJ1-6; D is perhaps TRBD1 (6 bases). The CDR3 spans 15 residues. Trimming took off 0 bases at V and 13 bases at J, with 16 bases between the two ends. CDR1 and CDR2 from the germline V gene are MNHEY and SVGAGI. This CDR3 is CASSYSFLPQGPLHF. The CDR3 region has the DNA TGTGCCAGCAGTTACTCCTTTCTCCCCCAGGGGCCCCTCCACTTT.

CDR3 sequence reads: CASSSPRVTTGYTF. The CDR3 nucleotides are TGTGCCAGTAGTAGCCCCCGGGTGACTACTGGCTACACCTTC. This chain connects TRBV19 to TRBJ1-2; D is ambiguous. Trimming removed 4 bases from V and 7 bases from J, with 16 bases in between. This CDR3 comprises 14 residues. CDR1 LNHDA and CDR2 SQIVND come from the germline V gene (reference sequence).

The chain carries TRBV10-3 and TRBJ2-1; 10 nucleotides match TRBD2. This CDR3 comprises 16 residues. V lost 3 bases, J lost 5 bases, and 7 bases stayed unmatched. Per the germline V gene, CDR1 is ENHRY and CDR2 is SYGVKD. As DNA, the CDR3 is TGTGCCATCAGTGACTCAGCGGGAGGGCCCCACAATGAGCAGTTCTTC. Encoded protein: CAISDSAGGPHNEQFF.

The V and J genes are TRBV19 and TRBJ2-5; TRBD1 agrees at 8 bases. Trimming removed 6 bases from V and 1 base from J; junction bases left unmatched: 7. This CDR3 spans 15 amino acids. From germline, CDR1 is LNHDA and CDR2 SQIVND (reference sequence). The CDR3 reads CASRSETGAQETQYF. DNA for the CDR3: TGTGCCAGTAGATCGGAGACAGGGGCCCAAGAGACCCAGTACTTC.

CDR3 sequence (DNA): TGTGCCAGCTCCGCAGGGGTCAACACTGAAGCTTTCTTT. As protein: CASSAGVNTEAFF. The chain combines TRBV18 with TRBJ1-1; maybe TRBD1 (6 bases). CDR1 and CDR2 (germline): KGHSH, LQKENI. Trimming shortened V by 6 bases and J by 2 bases, and 10 bases separated the two germline ends. This CDR3 contains 13 residues.

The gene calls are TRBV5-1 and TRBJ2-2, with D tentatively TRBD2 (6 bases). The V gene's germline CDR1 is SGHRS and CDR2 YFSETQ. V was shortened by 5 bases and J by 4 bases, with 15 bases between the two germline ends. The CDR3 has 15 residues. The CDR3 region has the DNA TGCGCCAGCAGTCAACTTAGCGGTCGCACCGGGGAGCTGTTTTTT. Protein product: CASSQLSGRTGELFF.

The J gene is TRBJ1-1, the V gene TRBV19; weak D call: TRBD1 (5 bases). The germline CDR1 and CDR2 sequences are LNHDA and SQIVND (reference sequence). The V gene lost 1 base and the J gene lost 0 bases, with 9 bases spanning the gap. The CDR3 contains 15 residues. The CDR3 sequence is CASSIVGVLNTEAFF. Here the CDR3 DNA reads TGTGCCAGTAGTATAGTAGGGGTTCTGAACACTGAAGCTTTCTTT.

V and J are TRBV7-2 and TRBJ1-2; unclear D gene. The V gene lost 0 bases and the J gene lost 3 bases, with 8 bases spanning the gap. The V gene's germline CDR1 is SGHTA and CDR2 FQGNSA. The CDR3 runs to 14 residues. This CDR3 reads CASSLAFGDYGYTF. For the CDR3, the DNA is TGTGCCAGCAGCTTAGCATTTGGAGACTATGGCTACACCTTC.

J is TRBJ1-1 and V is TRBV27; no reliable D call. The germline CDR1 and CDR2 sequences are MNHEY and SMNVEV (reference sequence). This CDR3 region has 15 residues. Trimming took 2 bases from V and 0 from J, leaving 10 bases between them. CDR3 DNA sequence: TGTGCCAGCAGTTTAACGGGGTTTGTGAACACTGAAGCTTTCTTT. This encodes CASSLTGFVNTEAFF.

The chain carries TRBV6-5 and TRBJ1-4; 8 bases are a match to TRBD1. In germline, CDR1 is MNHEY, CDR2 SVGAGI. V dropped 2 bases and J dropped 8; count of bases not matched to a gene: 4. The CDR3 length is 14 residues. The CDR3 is CASSYGQGAEKLFF. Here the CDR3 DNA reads TGTGCCAGCAGTTACGGGCAGGGGGCAGAAAAACTGTTTTTT.

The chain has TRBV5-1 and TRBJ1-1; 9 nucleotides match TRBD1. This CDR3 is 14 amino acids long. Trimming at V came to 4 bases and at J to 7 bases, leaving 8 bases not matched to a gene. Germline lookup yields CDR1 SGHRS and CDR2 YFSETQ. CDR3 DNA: TGCGCCAGCAGCCCTCTGACAGGGGGAAGTGAAGCTTTCTTT. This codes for CASSPLTGGSEAFF.

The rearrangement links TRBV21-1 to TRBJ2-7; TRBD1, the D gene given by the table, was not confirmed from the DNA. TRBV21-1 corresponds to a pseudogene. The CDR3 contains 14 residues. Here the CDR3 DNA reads TGTGCCAGCAGCACCCGACAGGGGGTGGACGAGCAGTACTTC. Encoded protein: CASSTRQGVDEQYF.

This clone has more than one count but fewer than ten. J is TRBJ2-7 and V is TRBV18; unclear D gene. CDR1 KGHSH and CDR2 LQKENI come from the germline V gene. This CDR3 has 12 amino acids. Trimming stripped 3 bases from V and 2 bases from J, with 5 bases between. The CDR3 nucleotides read TGTGCCAGCTCACCCGACACCTACGAGCAGTACTTC. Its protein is CASSPDTYEQYF.

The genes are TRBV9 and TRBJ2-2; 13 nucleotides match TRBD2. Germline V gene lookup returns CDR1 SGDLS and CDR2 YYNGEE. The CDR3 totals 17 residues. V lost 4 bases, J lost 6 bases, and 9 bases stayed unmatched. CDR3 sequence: CASSSPGTSGIAGELFF. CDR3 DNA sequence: TGTGCCAGCAGCTCCCCCGGGACTAGCGGGATCGCCGGGGAGCTGTTTTTT.

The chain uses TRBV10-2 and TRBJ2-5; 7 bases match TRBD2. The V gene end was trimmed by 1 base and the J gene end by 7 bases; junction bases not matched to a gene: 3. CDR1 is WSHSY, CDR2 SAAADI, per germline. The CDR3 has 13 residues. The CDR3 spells CASSELASGTQYF. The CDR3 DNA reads TGCGCCAGCAGTGAGTTGGCTAGCGGGACCCAGTACTTC.

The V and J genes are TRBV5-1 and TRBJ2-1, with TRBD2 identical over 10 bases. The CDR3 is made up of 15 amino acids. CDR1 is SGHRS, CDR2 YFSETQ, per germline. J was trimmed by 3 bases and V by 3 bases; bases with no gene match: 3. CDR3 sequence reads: CASSWGTSDYNEQFF. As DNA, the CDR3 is TGCGCCAGCAGCTGGGGGACTAGCGACTACAATGAGCAGTTCTTC.

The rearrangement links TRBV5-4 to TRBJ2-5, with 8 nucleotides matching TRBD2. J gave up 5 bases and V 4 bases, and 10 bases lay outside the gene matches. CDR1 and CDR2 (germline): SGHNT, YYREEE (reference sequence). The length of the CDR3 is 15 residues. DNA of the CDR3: TGTGCCAGCAGCCGGGCGGGCGGGAGGACTGAGACCCAGTACTTC. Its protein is CASSRAGGRTETQYF.

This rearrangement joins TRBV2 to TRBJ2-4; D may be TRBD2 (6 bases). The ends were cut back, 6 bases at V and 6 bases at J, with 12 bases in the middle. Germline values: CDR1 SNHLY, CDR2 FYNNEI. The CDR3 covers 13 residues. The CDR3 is CASRGDSRNIQYF. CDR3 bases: TGTGCCAGCAGGGGGGACTCGAGAAACATTCAGTACTTC.

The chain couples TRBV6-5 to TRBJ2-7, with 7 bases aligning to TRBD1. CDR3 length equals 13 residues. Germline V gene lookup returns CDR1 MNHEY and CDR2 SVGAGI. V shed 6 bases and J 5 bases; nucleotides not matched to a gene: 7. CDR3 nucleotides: TGTGCCAGCAGACGTACAGGGGTAGACGAGCAGTACTTC. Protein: CASRRTGVDEQYF.

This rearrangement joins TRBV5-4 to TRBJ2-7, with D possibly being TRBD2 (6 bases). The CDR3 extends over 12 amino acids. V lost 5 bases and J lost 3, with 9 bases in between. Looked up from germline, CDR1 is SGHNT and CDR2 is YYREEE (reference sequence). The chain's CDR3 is CASSPGGYEQYF. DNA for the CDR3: TGTGCCAGCAGTCCCGGGGGCTACGAGCAGTACTTC.